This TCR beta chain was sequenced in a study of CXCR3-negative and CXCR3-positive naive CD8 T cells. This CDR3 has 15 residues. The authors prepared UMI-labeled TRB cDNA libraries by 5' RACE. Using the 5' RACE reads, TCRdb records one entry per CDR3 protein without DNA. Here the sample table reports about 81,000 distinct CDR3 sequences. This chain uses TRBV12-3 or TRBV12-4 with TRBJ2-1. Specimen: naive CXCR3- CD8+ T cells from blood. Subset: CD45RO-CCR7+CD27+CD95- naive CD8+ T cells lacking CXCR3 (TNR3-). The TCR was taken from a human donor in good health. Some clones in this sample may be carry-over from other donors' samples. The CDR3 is CAIIPRLSSYNEQFF.